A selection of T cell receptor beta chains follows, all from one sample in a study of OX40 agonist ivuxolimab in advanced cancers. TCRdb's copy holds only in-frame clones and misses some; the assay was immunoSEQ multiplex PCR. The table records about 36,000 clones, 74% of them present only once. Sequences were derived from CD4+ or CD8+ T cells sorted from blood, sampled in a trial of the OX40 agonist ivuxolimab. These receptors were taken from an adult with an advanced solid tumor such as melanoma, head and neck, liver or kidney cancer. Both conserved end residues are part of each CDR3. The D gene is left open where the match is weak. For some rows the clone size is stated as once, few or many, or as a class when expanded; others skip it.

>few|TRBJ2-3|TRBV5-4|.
TGTGCCAGCAGCTTAGCCATCCCTAGCACAGATACGCAGTATTTT
CASSLAIPSTDTQYF
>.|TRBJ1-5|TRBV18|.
TGTGCCAGCTCACCTGACGAGGGAAGCAATCAGCCCCAGCATTTT
CASSPDEGSNQPQHF
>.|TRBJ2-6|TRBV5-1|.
TGCGCCAGCGCCCCCTCGTGGGGATCGGGGGCCAACGTCCTGACTTTC
CASAPSWGSGANVLTF
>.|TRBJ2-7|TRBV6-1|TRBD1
TGTGCCAGCAAGTTGACAGGGAAAGAGCAGTACTTC
CASKLTGKEQYF
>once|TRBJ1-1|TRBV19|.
TGTGCCAGTAGTATTTCGAGCAGGGACACTGAAGCTTTCTTT
CASSISSRDTEAFF
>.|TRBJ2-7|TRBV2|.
TGTGCCAGCAGTGCGGGACTCAACTACGAGCAGTACTTC
CASSAGLNYEQYF
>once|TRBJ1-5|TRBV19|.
TGTGCCAGTAGTATAGGTACGGGCAGGGTGGCCAATCAGCCCCAGCATTTT
CASSIGTGRVANQPQHF
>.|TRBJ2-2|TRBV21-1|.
TGTGCCAGCAGCACAGACAGGCCGAGCGGGGAGCTGTTTTTT
CASSTDRPSGELFF
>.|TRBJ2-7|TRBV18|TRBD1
TGTGCCAGCTCACCACCCGGACAGGACTACGAGCAGTACTTC
CASSPPGQDYEQYF
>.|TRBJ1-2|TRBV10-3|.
TGTGCCATCAGTGAGGACCCGGGGGTTGGCTATGGCTACACCTTC
CAISEDPGVGYGYTF
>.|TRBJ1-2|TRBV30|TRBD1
TGTGCCTGGAGCCGGGACAGGGGCAAATATGGCTACACCTTC
CAWSRDRGKYGYTF
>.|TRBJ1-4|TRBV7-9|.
TGTGCCAGCAGCTTAGCGCTCCCGCGGATTAATGAAAAACTGTTTTTT
CASSLALPRINEKLFF
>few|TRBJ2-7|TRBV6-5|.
TGTGCCAGCAGTTACTCGAACTACGAGCAGTACTTC
CASSYSNYEQYF
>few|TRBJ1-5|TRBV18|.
TGTGCCAGCTCAGCATCGAGGCTAGATAGCGGTCAGCCCCAGCATTTT
CASSASRLDSGQPQHF
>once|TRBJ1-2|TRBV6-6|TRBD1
TGTGCCACCCTACAGGGGGACTATGGCTACACCTTC
CATLQGDYGYTF
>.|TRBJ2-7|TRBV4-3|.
TGCGCCAGCGGCCACAGGTGGGAGTCCTACGAGCAGTACTTC
CASGHRWESYEQYF
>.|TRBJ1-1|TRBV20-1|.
TGCAGTGCTAGAATCGCTGAAGCTTTCTTT
CSARIAEAFF
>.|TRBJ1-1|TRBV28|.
TGTGCCAGCAGTTTGTATGCGGCCGCTTTCTTT
CASSLYAAAFF
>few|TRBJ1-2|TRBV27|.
TGTGCCAGCAGTTCCCTACGGGGTAACTATGGCTACACCTTC
CASSSLRGNYGYTF
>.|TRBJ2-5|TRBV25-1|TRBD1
TGTGCCAGCACCGAGGGGGCGGAGACCCAGTACTTC
CASTEGAETQYF
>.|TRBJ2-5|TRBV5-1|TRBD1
TGCGCCAGCAGCTTGCAGGGGGCCCACTCGGAGACCCAGTACTTC
CASSLQGAHSETQYF
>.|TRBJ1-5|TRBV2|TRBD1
TGTGCCAGCGCTTTTTATCTGGGACAGGGGGCCTTGGGTCAGCCCCAGCATTTT
CASAFYLGQGALGQPQHF
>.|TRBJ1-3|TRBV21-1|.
TGTGCCAGCAGCAAAATGCGGGGGGCTAAAGGAAACACCATATATTTT
CASSKMRGAKGNTIYF
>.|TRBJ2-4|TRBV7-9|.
TGTGCCAGCAGCTTAGGGTGGGCGGGAGCCAAAAACATTCAGTACTTC
CASSLGWAGAKNIQYF
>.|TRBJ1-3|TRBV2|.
TGTGCCAGCAGTGAATTGCGGACAGTTGGAAACACCATATATTTT
CASSELRTVGNTIYF
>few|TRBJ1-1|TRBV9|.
TGTGCCAGCAGCGTAGGGGGGCGGAGTGAAGCTTTCTTT
CASSVGGRSEAFF
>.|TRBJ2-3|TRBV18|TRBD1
TGTGCCAGCTCACCACTATGGGGGACAGGGTCAGATACGCAGTATTTT
CASSPLWGTGSDTQYF
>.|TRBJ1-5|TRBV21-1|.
TGTGCCAGCAGCGATTCTAGACACAGACAGCCCCAGCATTTT
CASSDSRHRQPQHF
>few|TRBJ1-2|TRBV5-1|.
TGCGCCAGCAGCTTGGGAGGGGAGTATGGCTACACCTTC
CASSLGGEYGYTF
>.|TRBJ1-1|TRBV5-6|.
TGTGCCAGCAGCCTCATTCTTCAGGGAAACACTGAAGCTTTCTTT
CASSLILQGNTEAFF
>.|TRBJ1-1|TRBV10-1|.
TGCGCCAGCTCCCCGGACATGAACACTGAAGCTTTCTTT
CASSPDMNTEAFF
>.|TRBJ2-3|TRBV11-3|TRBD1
TGTGCCAGCAGCTCCGACAGGGCTACAGATACGCAGTATTTT
CASSSDRATDTQYF
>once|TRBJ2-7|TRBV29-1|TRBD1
TGCAGCGTTGGAGCTTCCGGGACAGGCCACGAGCAGTACTTC
CSVGASGTGHEQYF
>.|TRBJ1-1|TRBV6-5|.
TGTGCCAGCAGTTACCGTAGCGGGGCGGGCACTGAAGCTTTCTTT
CASSYRSGAGTEAFF
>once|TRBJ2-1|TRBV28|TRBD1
TGTGCCAGCAGGGGTGGACAGGGCAGGCATGAGCAGTTCTTC
CASRGGQGRHEQFF
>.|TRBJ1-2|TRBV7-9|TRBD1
TGTGCCAGCAGCAACCGGGACAGGGGCGATGGCTACACCTTC
CASSNRDRGDGYTF
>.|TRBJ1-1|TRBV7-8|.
TGTGCCAGCAGCTTACCGACAGGAGCGAACACTGAAGCTTTCTTT
CASSLPTGANTEAFF
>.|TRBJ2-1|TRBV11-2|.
TGTGCCAGCAGCAAGGACAGAAACAATGAGCAGTTCTTC
CASSKDRNNEQFF
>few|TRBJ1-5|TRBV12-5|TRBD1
TGTGCTAGTGGTTTGGGGGGACAGGTTTCGCCCCAGCATTTT
CASGLGGQVSPQHF
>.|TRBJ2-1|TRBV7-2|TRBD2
TGTGCCAGCAGCTCTAGGGGCCCGACTAGCGGGGGGGTGGAGCAGTTCTTC
CASSSRGPTSGGVEQFF
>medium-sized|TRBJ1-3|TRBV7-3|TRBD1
TGTGCCAGCAGCCGCACAGGGGGATCTGGAAACACCATATATTTT
CASSRTGGSGNTIYF
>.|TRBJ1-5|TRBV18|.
TGTGCCAGCTCACCATCAGATTACAATCAGCCCCAGCATTTT
CASSPSDYNQPQHF